The clone carrying this T cell receptor (beta chain) was observed a handful of times. Its antigen is unidentified. The data were obtained in a study of OX40 agonist ivuxolimab in advanced cancers. Data came from immunoSEQ multiplex PCR; TCRdb stores just in-frame clones and leaves some out. The table lists fewer than 90,000 clones, about 88% of them singletons. Findings and caveats of the study: Expanded clones belonging to CD8+ T cells outnumbered, on average, those of CD4+.

The sequence was obtained from an adult with an advanced solid tumor such as melanoma, head and neck, liver or kidney cancer. This specimen consisted of CD4+ or CD8+ T cells sorted from blood, obtained in a trial of the OX40 agonist ivuxolimab.

CDR3 coding DNA: TGTGCCTGGAGTGTAGGGCTAGCGACGGATACGCAGTATTTT. It is translated as CAWSVGLATDTQYF. The rearrangement joins TRBV30 to TRBJ2-3; tentatively, D is TRBD2 (6 bases). There are 14 residues in the CDR3. The germline V gene encodes CDR1 GTSNPN and CDR2 SVGIG (reference sequence). The V end lost 0 bases, the J end lost 6 bases, and 13 bases lay between the germline ends.